This T cell receptor beta chain was documented in a study of T cells after yellow fever vaccination. V lost 5 bases and J 1 base, leaving 8 bases between the germline ends. The CDR3 spans 13 residues. CDR1 and CDR2 (germline): MNHEY, SVGEGT. Each CDR3 protein gets one entry after TCRdb re-called the 5' RACE reads with MiXCR. The top ten clones hold approximately 0.84% of a sample with some 250,000 distinct CDR3 sequences, about 7% of them seen once. The chain recombines TRBV6-2 or TRBV6-3 with TRBJ1-2; no reliable D call. This receptor was identified in a man between 25 and 39 years old who received the YFV17D yellow fever vaccine. The material sequenced was CD4+ T cells sorted from PBMCs, taken 15 days after the yellow fever booster vaccination. The CDR3 is CASSRAGNYGYTF. For the CDR3, the DNA is TGTGCCAGCAGTAGAGCGGGTAACTATGGCTACACCTTC.